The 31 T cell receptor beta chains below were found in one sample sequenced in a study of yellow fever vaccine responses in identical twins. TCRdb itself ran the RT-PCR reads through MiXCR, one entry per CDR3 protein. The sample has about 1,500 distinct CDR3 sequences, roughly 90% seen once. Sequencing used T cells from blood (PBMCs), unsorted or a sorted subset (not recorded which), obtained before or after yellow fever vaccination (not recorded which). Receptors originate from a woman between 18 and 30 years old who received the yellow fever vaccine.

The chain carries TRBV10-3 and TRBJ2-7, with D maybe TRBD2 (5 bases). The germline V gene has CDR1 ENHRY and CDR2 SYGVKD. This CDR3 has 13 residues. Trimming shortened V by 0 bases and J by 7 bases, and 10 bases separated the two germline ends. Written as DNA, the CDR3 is TGTGCCATCAGTGAGTCGGTAACGGGGGAGCAGTACTTC. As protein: CAISESVTGEQYF.

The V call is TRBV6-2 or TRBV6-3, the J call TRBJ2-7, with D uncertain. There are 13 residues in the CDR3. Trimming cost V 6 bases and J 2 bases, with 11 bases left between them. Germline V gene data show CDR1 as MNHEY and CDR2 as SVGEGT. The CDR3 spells CASSALETYEQYF. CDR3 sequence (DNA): TGTGCCAGCAGCGCACTGGAGACCTACGAGCAGTACTTC.

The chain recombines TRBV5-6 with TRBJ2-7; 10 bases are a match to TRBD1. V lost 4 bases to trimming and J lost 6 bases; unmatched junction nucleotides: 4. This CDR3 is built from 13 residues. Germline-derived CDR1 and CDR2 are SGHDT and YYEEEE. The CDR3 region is CASSMTGGAEQYF. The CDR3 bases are TGTGCCAGCAGCATGACAGGGGGCGCCGAGCAGTACTTC.

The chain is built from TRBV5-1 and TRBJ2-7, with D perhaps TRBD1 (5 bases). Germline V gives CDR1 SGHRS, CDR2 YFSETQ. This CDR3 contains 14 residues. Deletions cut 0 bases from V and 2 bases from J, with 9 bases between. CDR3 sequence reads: CASSLAGQAYEQYF. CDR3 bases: TGCGCCAGCAGCTTGGCCGGACAAGCCTACGAGCAGTACTTC. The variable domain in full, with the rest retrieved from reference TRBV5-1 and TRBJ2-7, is KAGVTQTPRYLIKTRGQQVTLSCSPISGHRSVSWYQQTPGQGLQFLFEYFSETQRNKGNFPGRFSGRQFSNSRSEMNVSTLELGDSALYLCASSLAGQAYEQYFGPGTRLTVT.

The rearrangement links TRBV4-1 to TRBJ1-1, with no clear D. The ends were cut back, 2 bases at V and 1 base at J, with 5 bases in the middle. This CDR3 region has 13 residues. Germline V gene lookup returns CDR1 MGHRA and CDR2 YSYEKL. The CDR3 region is CASSQKPNTEAFF. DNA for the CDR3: TGCGCCAGCAGCCAAAAACCGAACACTGAAGCTTTCTTT.

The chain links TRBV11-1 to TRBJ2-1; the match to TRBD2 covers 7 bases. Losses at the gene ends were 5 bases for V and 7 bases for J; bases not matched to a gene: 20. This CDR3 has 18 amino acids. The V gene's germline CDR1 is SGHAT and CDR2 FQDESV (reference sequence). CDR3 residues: CASSTTAAYGGGRNEQFF. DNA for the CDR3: TGTGCCAGCAGCACAACCGCGGCGTATGGCGGGGGAAGAAATGAGCAGTTCTTC. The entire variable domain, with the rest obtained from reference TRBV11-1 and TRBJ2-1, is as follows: EAEVAQSPRYKITEKSQAVAFWCDPISGHATLYWYRQILGQGPELLVQFQDESVVDDSQLPKDRFSAERLKGVDSTLKIQPAELGDSAMYLCASSTTAAYGGGRNEQFFGPGTRLTVL.

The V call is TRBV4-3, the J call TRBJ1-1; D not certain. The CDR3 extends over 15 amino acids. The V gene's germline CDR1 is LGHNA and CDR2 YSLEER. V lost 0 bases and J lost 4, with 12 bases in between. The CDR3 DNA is TGCGCCAGCAGCCAAGAAGGGCAGATGCTCACTGAAGCTTTCTTT. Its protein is CASSQEGQMLTEAFF.

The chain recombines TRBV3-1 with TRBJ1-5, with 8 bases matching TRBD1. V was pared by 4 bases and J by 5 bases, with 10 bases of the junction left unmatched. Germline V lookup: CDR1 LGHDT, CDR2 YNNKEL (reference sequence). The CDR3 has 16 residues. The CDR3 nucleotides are TGTGCCAGCAGCCCTGGAACCACGGGACAGGATCAGCCCCAGCATTTT. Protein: CASSPGTTGQDQPQHF.

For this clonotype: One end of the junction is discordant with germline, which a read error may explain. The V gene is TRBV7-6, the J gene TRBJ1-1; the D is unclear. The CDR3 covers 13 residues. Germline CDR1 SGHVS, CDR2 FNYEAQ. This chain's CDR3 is CASSLGQYTEAFF. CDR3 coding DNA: TGTGCTAGCAGCTTAGGCCAGTACACTGAAGCTTTCTTT.

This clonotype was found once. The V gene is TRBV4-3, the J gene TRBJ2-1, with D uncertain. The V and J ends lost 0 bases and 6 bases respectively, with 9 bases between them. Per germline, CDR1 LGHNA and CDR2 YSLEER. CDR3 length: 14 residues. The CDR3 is CASSQEALGNEQFF. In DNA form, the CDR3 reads TGCGCCAGCAGCCAAGAGGCCCTTGGCAATGAGCAGTTCTTC.

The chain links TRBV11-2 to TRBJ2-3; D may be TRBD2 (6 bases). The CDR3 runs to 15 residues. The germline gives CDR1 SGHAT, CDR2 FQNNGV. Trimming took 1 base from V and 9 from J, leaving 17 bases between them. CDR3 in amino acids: CASSLVATGVSTQYF. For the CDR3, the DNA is TGTGCCAGCAGCTTAGTGGCTACGGGAGTAAGCACGCAGTATTTT. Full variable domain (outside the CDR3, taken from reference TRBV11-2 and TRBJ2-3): EAGVAQSPRYKIIEKRQSVAFWCNPISGHATLYWYQQILGQGPKLLIQFQNNGVVDDSQLPKDRFSAERLKGVDSTLKIQPAKLEDSAVYLCASSLVATGVSTQYFGPGTRLTVL.

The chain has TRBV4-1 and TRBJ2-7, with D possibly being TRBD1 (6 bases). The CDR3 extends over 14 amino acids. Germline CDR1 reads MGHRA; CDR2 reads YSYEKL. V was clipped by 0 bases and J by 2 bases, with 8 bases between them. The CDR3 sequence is CASSQERGTYEQYF. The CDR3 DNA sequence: TGCGCCAGCAGCCAAGAAAGGGGGACCTACGAGCAGTACTTC.

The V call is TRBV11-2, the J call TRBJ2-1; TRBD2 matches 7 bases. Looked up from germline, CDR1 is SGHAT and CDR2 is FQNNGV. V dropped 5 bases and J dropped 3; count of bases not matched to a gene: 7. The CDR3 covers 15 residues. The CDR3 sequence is CASSERGDGYNEQFF. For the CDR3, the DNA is TGTGCCAGCAGCGAACGGGGGGACGGCTACAATGAGCAGTTCTTC.

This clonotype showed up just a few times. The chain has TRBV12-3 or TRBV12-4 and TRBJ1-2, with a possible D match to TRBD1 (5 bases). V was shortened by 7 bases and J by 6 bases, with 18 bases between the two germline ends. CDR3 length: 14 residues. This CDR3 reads CASKPQSGRNGYTF. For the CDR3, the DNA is TGTGCCAGCAAGCCCCAGTCAGGGAGGAATGGCTACACCTTC.

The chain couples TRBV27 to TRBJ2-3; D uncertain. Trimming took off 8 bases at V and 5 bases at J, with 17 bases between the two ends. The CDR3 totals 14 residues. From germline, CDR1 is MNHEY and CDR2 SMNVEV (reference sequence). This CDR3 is CASRGPLGLDTQYF. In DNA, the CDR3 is TGTGCCAGCCGTGGGCCCCTTGGGCTAGATACGCAGTATTTT.

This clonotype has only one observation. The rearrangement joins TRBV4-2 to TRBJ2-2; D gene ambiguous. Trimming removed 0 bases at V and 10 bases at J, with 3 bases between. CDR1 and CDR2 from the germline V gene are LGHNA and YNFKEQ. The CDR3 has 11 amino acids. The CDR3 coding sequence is TGTGCCAGCAGCCAAGAACTGGAGCTGTTTTTT. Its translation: CASSQELELFF.

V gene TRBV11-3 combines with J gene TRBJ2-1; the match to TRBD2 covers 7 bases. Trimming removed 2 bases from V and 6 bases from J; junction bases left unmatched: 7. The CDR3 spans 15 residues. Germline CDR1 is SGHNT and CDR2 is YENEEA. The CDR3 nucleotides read TGTGCCAGCAGCTTACAGCGGGATGGGCCCAATGAGCAGTTCTTC. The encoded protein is CASSLQRDGPNEQFF. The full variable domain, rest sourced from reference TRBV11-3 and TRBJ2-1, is EAGVVQSPRYKIIEKKQPVAFWCNPISGHNTLYWYLQNLGQGPELLIRYENEEAVDDSQLPKDRFSAERLKGVDSTLKIQPAELGDSAVYLCASSLQRDGPNEQFFGPGTRLTVL.

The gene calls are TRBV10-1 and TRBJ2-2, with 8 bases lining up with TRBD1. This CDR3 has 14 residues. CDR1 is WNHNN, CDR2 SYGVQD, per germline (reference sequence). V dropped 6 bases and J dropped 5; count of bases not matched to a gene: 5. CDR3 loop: CASRIDRGTGELFF. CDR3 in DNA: TGCGCCAGCAGAATAGACAGGGGAACCGGGGAGCTGTTTTTT.

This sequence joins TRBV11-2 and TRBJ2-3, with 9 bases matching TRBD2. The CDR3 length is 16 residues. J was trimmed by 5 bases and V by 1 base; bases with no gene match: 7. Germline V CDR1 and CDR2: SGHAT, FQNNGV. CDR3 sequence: CASSLVAGGHIDTQYF. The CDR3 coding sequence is TGTGCCAGCAGCTTAGTCGCGGGGGGGCATATAGATACGCAGTATTTT. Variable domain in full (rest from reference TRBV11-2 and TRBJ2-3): EAGVAQSPRYKIIEKRQSVAFWCNPISGHATLYWYQQILGQGPKLLIQFQNNGVVDDSQLPKDRFSAERLKGVDSTLKIQPAKLEDSAVYLCASSLVAGGHIDTQYFGPGTRLTVL.

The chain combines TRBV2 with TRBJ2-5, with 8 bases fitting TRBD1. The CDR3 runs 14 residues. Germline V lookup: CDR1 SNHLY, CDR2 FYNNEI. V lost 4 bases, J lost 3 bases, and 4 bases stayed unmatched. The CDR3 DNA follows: TGTGCCAGCAGTGCGGGGACAGGAAAAGAGACCCAGTACTTC. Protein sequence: CASSAGTGKETQYF.

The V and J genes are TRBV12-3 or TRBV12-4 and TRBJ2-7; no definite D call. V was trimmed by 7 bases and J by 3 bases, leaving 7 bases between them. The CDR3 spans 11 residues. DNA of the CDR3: TGTGCCAGCACAGCCGACTACGAGCAGTACTTC. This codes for CASTADYEQYF.

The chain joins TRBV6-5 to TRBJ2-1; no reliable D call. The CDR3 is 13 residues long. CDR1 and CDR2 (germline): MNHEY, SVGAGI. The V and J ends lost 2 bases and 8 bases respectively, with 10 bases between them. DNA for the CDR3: TGTGCCAGCAGTTACGCGATCTGGGATGAGCAGTTCTTC. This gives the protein CASSYAIWDEQFF.

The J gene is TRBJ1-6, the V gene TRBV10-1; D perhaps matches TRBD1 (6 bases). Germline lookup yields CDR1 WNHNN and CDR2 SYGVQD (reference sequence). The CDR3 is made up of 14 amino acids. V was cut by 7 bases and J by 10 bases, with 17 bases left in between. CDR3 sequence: CASIDWGARSPLHF. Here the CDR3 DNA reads TGCGCCAGCATTGATTGGGGGGCGAGGTCACCCCTCCACTTT.

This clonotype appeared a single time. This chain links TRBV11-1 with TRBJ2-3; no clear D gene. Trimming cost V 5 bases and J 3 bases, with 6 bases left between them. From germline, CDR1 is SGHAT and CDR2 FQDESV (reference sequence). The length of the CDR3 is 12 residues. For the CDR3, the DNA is TGTGCCAGCAGCCTACAGACAGATACGCAGTATTTT. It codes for CASSLQTDTQYF.

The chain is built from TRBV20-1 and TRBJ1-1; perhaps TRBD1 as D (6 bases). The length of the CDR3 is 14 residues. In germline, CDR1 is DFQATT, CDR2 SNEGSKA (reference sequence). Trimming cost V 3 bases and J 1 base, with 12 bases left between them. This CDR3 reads CSASKQGWNTEAFF. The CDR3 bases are TGCAGTGCTAGCAAACAGGGCTGGAACACTGAAGCTTTCTTT.

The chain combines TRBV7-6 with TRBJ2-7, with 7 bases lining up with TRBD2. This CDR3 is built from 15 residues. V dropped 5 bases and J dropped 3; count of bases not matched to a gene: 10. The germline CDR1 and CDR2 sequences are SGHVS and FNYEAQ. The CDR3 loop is CASSPERGVVYEQYF. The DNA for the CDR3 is TGTGCCAGCAGCCCCGAGCGGGGTGTAGTCTACGAGCAGTACTTC.

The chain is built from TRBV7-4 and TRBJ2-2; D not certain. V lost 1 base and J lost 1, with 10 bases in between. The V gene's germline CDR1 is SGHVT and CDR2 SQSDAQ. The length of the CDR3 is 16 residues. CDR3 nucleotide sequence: TGTGCCAGCAGCTTAGTCCGGCGGTTGAACACCGGGGAGCTGTTTTTT. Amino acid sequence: CASSLVRRLNTGELFF.

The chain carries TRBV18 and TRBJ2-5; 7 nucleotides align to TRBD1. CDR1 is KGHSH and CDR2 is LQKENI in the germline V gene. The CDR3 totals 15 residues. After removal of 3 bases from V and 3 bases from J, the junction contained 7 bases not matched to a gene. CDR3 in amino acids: CASSPPRGREETQYF. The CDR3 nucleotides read TGTGCCAGCTCACCCCCGAGGGGGCGGGAAGAGACCCAGTACTTC.

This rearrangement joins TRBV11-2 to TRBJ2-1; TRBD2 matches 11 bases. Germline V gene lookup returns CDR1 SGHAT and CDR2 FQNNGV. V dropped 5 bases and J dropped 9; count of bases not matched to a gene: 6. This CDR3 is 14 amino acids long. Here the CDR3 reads CASSPGLADSEQFF. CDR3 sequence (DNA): TGTGCCAGCAGCCCGGGACTAGCGGATTCTGAGCAGTTCTTC.

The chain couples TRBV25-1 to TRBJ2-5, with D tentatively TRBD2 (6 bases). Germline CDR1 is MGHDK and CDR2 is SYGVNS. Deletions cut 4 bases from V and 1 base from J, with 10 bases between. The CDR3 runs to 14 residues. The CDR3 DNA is TGTGCCAGCAGTGGATCGGGGGTCCAAGAGACCCAGTACTTC. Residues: CASSGSGVQETQYF.

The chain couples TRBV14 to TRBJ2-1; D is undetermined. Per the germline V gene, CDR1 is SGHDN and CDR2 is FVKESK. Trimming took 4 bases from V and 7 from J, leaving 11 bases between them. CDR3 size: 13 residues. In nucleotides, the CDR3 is TGTGCCAGCAGCCTTGGGAACTCGAATGAGCAGTTCTTC. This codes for CASSLGNSNEQFF.